The clone carrying this T cell receptor (beta chain) occurred many times. V lost 3 bases and J lost 0, with 12 bases in between. This CDR3 is 15 amino acids long. CDR1 is DFQATT and CDR2 is SNEGSKA in the germline V gene (reference sequence). The sample belongs to a study of neurological immune-mediated disorders. TCRdb fed the 5' RACE reads into MiXCR, producing one record per CDR3 protein. This sample has around 58,000 distinct CDR3 sequences, with 3% to 4% found just once. This sequence was found in a woman aged 60-75 years with multiple sclerosis. The rearrangement joins TRBV20-1 to TRBJ2-1; D perhaps matches TRBD2 (6 bases). Sequencing was performed on PBMCs. Here the CDR3 reads CSASRSGFSYNEQFF. CDR3 coding DNA: TGCAGTGCTAGTAGGAGCGGGTTCTCCTACAATGAGCAGTTCTTC.